The 7 T cell receptor beta chains in this list originate from one sample, sequenced in a study of T-cell reconstitution after alpha-beta-depleted transplantation in children. The TCRbeta library incorporated unique molecular identifiers. MiXCR was run by TCRdb on the PCR reads, yielding one entry per CDR3 protein. The data show about 610,000 distinct CDR3 sequences, about a quarter seen once. The source was PBMCs, collected before TCRalphabeta/CD19-depleted stem cell transplant. The source of these receptors is a boy less than two years old with Wiskott-Aldrich syndrome, due to receive a stem cell transplant.

The chain employs TRBV12-3 or TRBV12-4 and TRBJ2-3; 8 bases fit TRBD2. Trimming removed 6 bases from V and 1 base from J; junction bases left unmatched: 6. This CDR3 is 15 amino acids long. The CDR3 DNA reads TGTGCCAGCAGCCTAGCGACTAGCGGCACAGATACGCAGTATTTT. Amino acid sequence: CASSLATSGTDTQYF.

The genes are TRBV5-1 and TRBJ2-7; D is unresolved. The CDR3 runs 13 residues. Trimming removed 4 bases at V and 4 bases at J, with 12 bases between. Looked up from germline, CDR1 is SGHRS and CDR2 is YFSETQ. This CDR3 reads CASSGSAVYEQYF. In nucleotides, the CDR3 is TGCGCCAGCAGCGGTTCGGCCGTTTACGAGCAGTACTTC.

DNA of the CDR3: TGTGCCAGCAGCTCCGAGCACCTCACCTCCTACGAGCAGTACTTC. It codes for CASSSEHLTSYEQYF. The V and J genes are TRBV7-9 and TRBJ2-7; D uncertain. Trimming cost V 4 bases and J 0 bases, with 13 bases left between them. The CDR3 loop spans 15 amino acids. CDR1 is SEHNR and CDR2 is FQNEAQ in the germline V gene (reference sequence).

This clonotype was recorded a few times. The rearrangement joins TRBV24-1 to TRBJ1-5; no reliable D call. Germline assignment: CDR1 KGHDR and CDR2 SFDVKD. The ends were cut back, 10 bases at V and 0 bases at J, with 6 bases in the middle. The CDR3 length is 12 residues. The DNA of the CDR3 is TGTGCCACGGATAATAGCAATCAGCCCCAGCATTTT. Translation gives CATDNSNQPQHF.

The chain carries TRBV10-3 and TRBJ2-3, with D possibly being TRBD1 (5 bases). The germline V gene has CDR1 ENHRY and CDR2 SYGVKD. The CDR3 has 12 amino acids. CDR3 bases: TGTGTCACCAAGGGGTCCACAGATACGCAGTATTTT. Translating it yields CVTKGSTDTQYF.

This clonotype was seen only a few times. This rearrangement joins TRBV5-1 to TRBJ2-1; 9 positions match TRBD2. V was clipped by 6 bases and J by 7 bases; unmatched bases: 5. Germline CDR1 and CDR2: SGHRS and YFSETQ. The CDR3 covers 13 residues. The CDR3 nucleotides read TGCGCCAGCACTGAAGCGGGAGGAAATGAGCAGTTCTTC. Translation gives CASTEAGGNEQFF.

The V call is TRBV28, the J call TRBJ1-2, with D unclear. The CDR3 is 10 amino acids. From germline, CDR1 is MDHEN and CDR2 SYDVKM. Trimming stripped 6 bases from V and 8 bases from J, with 7 bases between. The CDR3 sequence: CASRNGGYTF. The CDR3 bases are TGTGCCAGCAGAAACGGGGGCTACACCTTC.